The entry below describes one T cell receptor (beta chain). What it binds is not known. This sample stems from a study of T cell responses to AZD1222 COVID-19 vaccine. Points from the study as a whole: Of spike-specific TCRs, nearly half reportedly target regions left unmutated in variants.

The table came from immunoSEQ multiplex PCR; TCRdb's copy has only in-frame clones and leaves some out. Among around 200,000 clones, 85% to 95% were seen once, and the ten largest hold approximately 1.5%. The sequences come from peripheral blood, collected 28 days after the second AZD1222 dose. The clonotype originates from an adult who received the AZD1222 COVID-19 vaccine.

The CDR3 region is CASSLANTEAFF. CDR3 nucleotides: TGTGCCAGCAGCTTGGCCAACACTGAAGCTTTCTTT. The chain recombines TRBV5-6 with TRBJ1-1; D gene unclear. The CDR3 extends over 12 amino acids. The germline gives CDR1 SGHDT, CDR2 YYEEEE. Trimming left V 0 bases short and J 2 bases short, with 2 bases between.